The rows below give T cell receptor beta chains drawn from one sample of a study of T cell responses to AZD1222 COVID-19 vaccine. Clones were sequenced by immunoSEQ multiplex PCR, and TCRdb holds only the in-frame ones, with some missing. Here the sample spans fewer than 140,000 clones, roughly 87% being singletons. Material: peripheral blood, obtained 28 days after the second AZD1222 dose. Receptors were obtained from an adult who received the AZD1222 COVID-19 vaccine. The CDR3 runs from the conserved cysteine through the conserved F or W. Some rows mark clone size as missing; the rest say once, few, many or name a class of expanded clone.

J | V | size | CDR3
TRBJ2-2 | TRBV27 | - | CASLGLAGGNGELFF
TRBJ2-7 | TRBV10-3 | once | CATTSGGDFSFEYF
TRBJ2-3 | TRBV29-1 | - | CSVADSDTQYF
TRBJ2-2 | TRBV7-2 | - | CASSLVPQGANTGELFF
TRBJ1-5 | TRBV6-5 | once | CASSPARSNQPQHF
TRBJ2-7 | TRBV6-5 | - | CASSKEGAGEQYF
TRBJ2-1 | TRBV6-1 | - | CASSDGEQFF
TRBJ2-1 | TRBV6-5 | - | CASSYSAGGRFF
TRBJ2-5 | TRBV12-3/TRBV12-4 | - | CASSFGARETQYF
TRBJ2-6 | TRBV7-3 | - | CASSPRQRTMSGANVLTF